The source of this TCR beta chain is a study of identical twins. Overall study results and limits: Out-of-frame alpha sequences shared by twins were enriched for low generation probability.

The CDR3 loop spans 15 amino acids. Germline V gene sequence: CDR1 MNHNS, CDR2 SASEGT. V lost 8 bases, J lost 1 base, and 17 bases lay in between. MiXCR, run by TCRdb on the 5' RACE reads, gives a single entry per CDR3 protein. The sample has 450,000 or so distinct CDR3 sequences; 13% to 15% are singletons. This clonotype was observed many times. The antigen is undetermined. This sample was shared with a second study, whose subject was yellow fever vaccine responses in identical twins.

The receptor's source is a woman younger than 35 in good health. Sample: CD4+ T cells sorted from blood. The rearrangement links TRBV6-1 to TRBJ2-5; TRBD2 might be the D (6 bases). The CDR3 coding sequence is TGTGCCAGCCAAATAGGACTGGGGGGCCAAGAGACCCAGTACTTC. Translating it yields CASQIGLGGQETQYF.